The following is a TCR beta chain sequence with its context. What it binds is not known. The sample belongs to a study of blood T cells in healthy people across ages. General observations from the study: It was the long-lived donors that had more naive CD4+ cells and higher diversity than aged donors.

Germline CDR1 reads DFQATT; CDR2 reads SNEGSKA (reference sequence). This CDR3 has 13 residues. The use of a sample-barcoded 5' primer and a J-beta primer mix characterized a second PCR of roughly 7 to 11 cycles. The study obtained at least 3 million CDR3-containing paired-end reads from every sample. Each CDR3 protein is one row after TCRdb ran MiXCR on the 5' RACE reads. The table lists around 1.5 million distinct CDR3 sequences, 42% of them singletons, with 6.5% to 10% in the top ten. PBMCs numbering at least 7 million were isolated per sample. This sequence originates from a woman aged 18-30 years in good health. The sequenced sample consisted of blood. The rearrangement links TRBV20-1 to TRBJ2-7; 9 nucleotides agree with TRBD2. Near its end, the DNA agrees better with TRBJ2-5, so the J call may be wrong. CDR3 sequence: CSAPAGGLETQYF. The DNA of the CDR3 is TGCAGTGCTCCAGCGGGAGGACTTGAGACCCAGTACTTC.